A single sample is the source of the 18 T cell receptor beta chains below, sequenced in a study of CD8 T cells in ankylosing spondylitis. These receptors have no known antigen. Whole-study results and caveats: A TCR beta motif of 8 or 9 highly homologous variants appeared characteristic of ankylosing spondylitis blood.

TCRdb re-called the 5' RACE reads through MiXCR, storing one row per CDR3 protein. This sample has about 220,000 distinct CDR3 sequences; 18% occur once, and the top ten carry about 42%. Sequencing was done on a sample of blood, either unsorted or a sorted T cell fraction (not recorded which). These receptors originate from a male donor with ankylosing spondylitis.

The chain's CDR3 is CASKTSPGTSGDIQYF. Written as DNA, the CDR3 is TGTGCCAGCAAAACTAGCCCCGGGACTAGCGGGGACATTCAGTACTTC. The chain employs TRBV5-6 and TRBJ2-4; 13 bases line up with TRBD2. The J segment lost 8 bases and the V segment lost 6 bases, leaving 11 bases of the junction unmatched. Per germline, CDR1 SGHDT and CDR2 YYEEEE. The CDR3 is made up of 16 amino acids.

The table lists this clonotype with a few counts. The chain has TRBV11-1 and TRBJ2-3, with 9 positions matching TRBD2. V lost 5 bases, J lost 4 bases, and 19 bases stayed unmatched. CDR1 is SGHAT and CDR2 is FQDESV in the germline V gene (reference sequence). The CDR3 spans 19 residues. CDR3 residues: CASSPGGAGGPVYADTQYF. The CDR3 nucleotides are TGTGCCAGCAGCCCCGGCGGAGCGGGGGGCCCCGTCTACGCAGATACGCAGTATTTT. Drawing the rest from reference TRBV11-1 and TRBJ2-3, the complete variable domain is EAEVAQSPRYKITEKSQAVAFWCDPISGHATLYWYRQILGQGPELLVQFQDESVVDDSQLPKDRFSAERLKGVDSTLKIQPAELGDSAMYLCASSPGGAGGPVYADTQYFGPGTRLTVL.

This clonotype was found a few times. The chain's CDR3 is CASSRRGDLNEQYF. CDR3 coding DNA: TGTGCCAGCAGTCGGAGAGGGGACCTGAACGAGCAGTACTTC. The chain joins TRBV27 to TRBJ2-7; either TRBD1 or TRBD2 may supply D (5 bases each). V was cut by 5 bases and J by 5 bases, with 16 bases left in between. CDR3 length: 14 residues. Germline V CDR1 and CDR2: MNHEY, SMNVEV (reference sequence).

This chain joins TRBV5-5 and TRBJ2-7, with D perhaps TRBD2 (7 bases). The germline CDR1 and CDR2 sequences are SGHKS and YYEKEE (reference sequence). The CDR3 covers 15 residues. Trimming cost V 4 bases and J 0 bases, with 14 bases left between them. CDR3 loop: CASSPPGGLSYEQYF. CDR3 bases: TGTGCCAGCAGCCCGCCGGGGGGCCTCTCCTACGAGCAGTACTTC.

The rearrangement links TRBV7-3 to TRBJ2-1; a possible D gene is TRBD2 (5 bases). V lost 4 bases, J lost 0 bases, and 10 bases lay in between. Per the germline V gene, CDR1 is SGHTA and CDR2 is FQGTGA. The CDR3 loop spans 15 amino acids. In DNA, the CDR3 is TGTGCCAGCAGCTACGGGAAAAGCTCCTACAATGAGCAGTTCTTC. It translates to CASSYGKSSYNEQFF.

This clonotype was counted a few times. The rearrangement joins TRBV20-1 to TRBJ2-6; 10 nucleotides agree with TRBD2. J lost 0 bases, V lost 6 bases, and 11 bases had no gene match. Germline lookup yields CDR1 DFQATT and CDR2 SNEGSKA (reference sequence). The CDR3 length is 18 residues. CDR3 sequence (DNA): TGCAGTGCCAATGCCCTAGCGGGAGCCCCCTCTGGGGCCAACGTCCTGACTTTC. It specifies CSANALAGAPSGANVLTF.

This clonotype has a handful of counts. This chain uses TRBV30 with TRBJ2-5; 8 bases align to TRBD2. The CDR3 is made up of 15 amino acids. Germline V gene lookup returns CDR1 GTSNPN and CDR2 SVGIG (reference sequence). After removal of 0 bases from V and 4 bases from J, the junction contained 7 bases not matched to a gene. For the CDR3, the DNA is TGTGCCTGGAGTGTACTTGGGCTAGCGGGAGAGACCCAGTACTTC. Protein sequence: CAWSVLGLAGETQYF.

This clonotype was seen a handful of times. This chain uses TRBV5-1 with TRBJ2-7; 7 bases map to TRBD2. CDR1 and CDR2 (germline): SGHRS, YFSETQ. J was trimmed by 4 bases and V by 0 bases; bases with no gene match: 7. The CDR3 loop spans 15 amino acids. CDR3 nucleotide sequence: TGCGCCAGCAGCTTGGTCCCAGGGAGGGTTTACGAGCAGTACTTC. This translates into CASSLVPGRVYEQYF.

The chain couples TRBV9 to TRBJ1-5, with a tentative D call TRBD1 (5 bases). CDR1 and CDR2 (germline): SGDLS, YYNGEE. Trimming removed 4 bases at V and 2 bases at J, with 13 bases between. The CDR3 consists of 15 residues. The CDR3 spells CASSPGGEGNQPQHF. The CDR3 DNA reads TGTGCCAGCAGCCCCGGAGGGGAAGGCAATCAGCCCCAGCATTTT.

This chain joins TRBV7-3 and TRBJ1-1; 8 nucleotides match TRBD1. Trimming took 5 bases from V and 3 from J; bases not matched to a gene: 8. The CDR3 runs to 15 residues. In germline, CDR1 is SGHTA, CDR2 FQGTGA. The CDR3 nucleotides are TGTGCCAGCAGCCCGACAGGGGAAATCTACACTGAAGCTTTCTTT. Its protein is CASSPTGEIYTEAFF.

This clonotype was seen a few times. The chain has TRBV4-2 and TRBJ2-1; the match to TRBD2 covers 13 bases. Trimming removed 0 bases from V and 6 bases from J; junction bases left unmatched: 8. The CDR3 is 18 amino acids. The germline CDR1 and CDR2 sequences are LGHNA and YNFKEQ. CDR3 DNA: TGTGCCAGCAGCCAAGAGGTCGTCGGACTAGCGGGAGTCAATGAGCAGTTCTTC. Amino acid sequence: CASSQEVVGLAGVNEQFF.

This clonotype was detected a few times. The chain has TRBV27 and TRBJ2-1, with D maybe TRBD2 (5 bases). With 4 bases removed from V and 4 bases from J, the gap between germline ends came to 17 bases. The CDR3 runs 16 residues. Germline V gives CDR1 MNHEY, CDR2 SMNVEV (reference sequence). The CDR3 DNA follows: TGTGCCAGCAGTTCTCCTTGGGGAGAGGGTTACAATGAGCAGTTCTTC. Translated: CASSSPWGEGYNEQFF.

This sequence joins TRBV12-3 or TRBV12-4 and TRBJ1-2; no clear D gene. This CDR3 contains 15 residues. V was trimmed by 2 bases and J by 3 bases, leaving 13 bases between them. CDR3 bases: TGTGCCAGCAGTTTATTTCCGGGGTTTGACTATGGCTACACCTTC. This codes for CASSLFPGFDYGYTF.

This clonotype was seen ten or more times. The chain combines TRBV4-3 with TRBJ2-2, with D unclear. Per germline, CDR1 LGHNA and CDR2 YSLEER. V gave up 0 bases and J gave up 5 bases, with 10 bases separating them. The CDR3 spans 15 residues. In DNA, the CDR3 is TGCGCCAGCAGCCAAGATACTATTACTACCGGGGAGCTGTTTTTT. This translates into CASSQDTITTGELFF.

The chain couples TRBV11-3 to TRBJ2-3, with TRBD2 as a possible D gene (6 bases). Germline CDR1 reads SGHNT; CDR2 reads YENEEA. The germline V and J ends were trimmed by 5 bases and 2 bases, with 17 bases remaining between them. The CDR3 extends over 16 amino acids. The CDR3 bases are TGTGCCAGCAGCCCCCCGGGGCGGGGACTCACAGATACGCAGTATTTT. Translating it yields CASSPPGRGLTDTQYF.

The chain links TRBV29-1 to TRBJ2-2, with D maybe TRBD2 (6 bases). In germline, CDR1 is SQVTM, CDR2 ANQGSEA. The CDR3 sequence is 12 residues long. The V end lost 4 bases, the J end lost 4 bases, and 7 bases lay between the germline ends. CDR3 residues: CSVVGLTGELFF. In DNA, the CDR3 is TGCAGCGTTGTGGGACTCACCGGGGAGCTGTTTTTT.

The table lists this clonotype with a few counts. The chain links TRBV27 to TRBJ1-1; 11 bases match TRBD1. The CDR3 covers 22 residues. CDR1 is MNHEY, CDR2 SMNVEV, per germline (reference sequence). The trim removed 4 bases at V and 5 bases at J, leaving 27 bases unmatched. CDR3 sequence: CASSSRTGGGPTHGVTGTEAFF. The DNA for the CDR3 is TGTGCCAGCAGTTCCAGGACAGGGGGCGGTCCCACCCATGGAGTAACCGGTACTGAAGCTTTCTTT.

This clonotype was observed a handful of times. The J gene is TRBJ2-7, the V gene TRBV7-9; D is undetermined. CDR3 length: 16 residues. Per the germline V gene, CDR1 is SEHNR and CDR2 is FQNEAQ (reference sequence). Trimming cost V 1 base and J 7 bases, with 20 bases left between them. The CDR3 nucleotides are TGTGCCAGCAGCTTAGGGCAATCGGCTAGTTCGCGGGAGCAGTACTTC. Amino acids: CASSLGQSASSREQYF.